Below, 21 T cell receptor beta chains from the same sample are listed, as sequenced in a study of PD-1 blockade in classical Hodgkin lymphoma. Autologous stem cell transplantation was followed by relapse in every patient, and brentuximab vedotin exposure varied. Data came from immunoSEQ multiplex PCR; TCRdb stores just in-frame clones and leaves some out. The sample contains about 41,000 clones, 76% of which appear only once. The input for sequencing was peripheral blood mononuclear cells (PBMCs), taken at baseline. These receptors were collected from a human donor with classical Hodgkin lymphoma.

The rearrangement uses TRBV9 and TRBJ1-4, with D possibly matching TRBD1 (5 bases). The CDR3 runs to 17 residues. V shed 4 bases and J shed 7 bases, with 23 bases lying between them. In germline, CDR1 is SGDLS, CDR2 YYNGEE. This chain's CDR3 is CASSLTTGFRSPEKLFF. In nucleotides, the CDR3 is TGTGCCAGCAGCCTAACAACAGGTTTCCGAAGCCCTGAAAAACTGTTTTTT.

This clone is labeled medium-sized. The J gene is TRBJ1-1, the V gene TRBV5-1, with D unclear. The CDR3 is 13 amino acids. V dropped 1 base and J dropped 2 bases, with 6 bases sitting between them. Germline CDR1 and CDR2: SGHRS and YFSETQ. The CDR3 coding sequence is TGCGCCAGCAGCTTGAGTATCAACACTGAAGCTTTCTTT. Protein: CASSLSINTEAFF.

The rearrangement uses TRBV11-2 and TRBJ2-5; D is possibly TRBD1 (6 bases). CDR1 is SGHAT and CDR2 is FQNNGV in the germline V gene. Trimming shortened V by 3 bases and J by 4 bases, and 15 bases separated the two germline ends. The CDR3 runs to 15 residues. CDR3 loop: CASSFWGPGSETQYF. The CDR3 DNA sequence: TGTGCCAGCAGCTTCTGGGGGCCGGGATCAGAGACCCAGTACTTC.

The chain combines TRBV30 with TRBJ2-1, with D perhaps TRBD2 (6 bases). Trimming left V 8 bases short and J 5 bases short, with 16 bases between. The CDR3 has 13 amino acids. CDR1 and CDR2 from the germline V gene are GTSNPN and SVGIG (reference sequence). The CDR3 loop is CARGQRANNEQFF. The CDR3 DNA follows: TGTGCCAGGGGCCAGCGGGCAAACAATGAGCAGTTCTTC.

This clone was recorded once. The chain recombines TRBV19 with TRBJ1-1; no firm D call. The CDR3 is 14 amino acids. Trimming removed 5 bases at V and 0 bases at J, with 10 bases between. Germline CDR1 and CDR2: LNHDA and SQIVND (reference sequence). Written as DNA, the CDR3 is TGTGCCAGTAGTCCCGGACGGGTGAACACTGAAGCTTTCTTT. It is translated as CASSPGRVNTEAFF.

V usage is TRBV6-6 and J usage is TRBJ2-7; 10 nucleotides align to TRBD1. The CDR3 has 14 amino acids. With 3 bases clipped from V and 3 bases from J, the junction kept 2 bases outside the gene matches. Germline assignment: CDR1 MNHNY and CDR2 SVGAGI (reference sequence). In DNA form, the CDR3 reads TGTGCCAGCAGTTATGGGACAGGGGTCTACGAGCAGTACTTC. Residues: CASSYGTGVYEQYF.

The chain links TRBV27 to TRBJ2-7, with D perhaps TRBD2 (6 bases). In germline, CDR1 is MNHEY, CDR2 SMNVEV (reference sequence). This CDR3 spans 15 amino acids. Trimming removed 1 base at V and 2 bases at J, with 12 bases between. CDR3 loop: CASSLFLGGAYEQYF. The CDR3 bases are TGTGCCAGCAGTTTATTCCTCGGAGGGGCCTACGAGCAGTACTTC.

The J gene is TRBJ1-1, the V gene TRBV10-3; D gene ambiguous. The CDR3 loop spans 13 amino acids. Germline CDR1 reads ENHRY; CDR2 reads SYGVKD. With 7 bases removed from V and 2 bases from J, the gap between germline ends came to 11 bases. CDR3 bases: TGTGCCATCAAAAAGGGAACCAACACTGAAGCTTTCTTT. It codes for CAIKKGTNTEAFF.

The chain has TRBV19 and TRBJ1-1; D is undetermined. V dropped 6 bases and J dropped 0 bases, with 14 bases sitting between them. Germline-derived CDR1 and CDR2 are LNHDA and SQIVND (reference sequence). The CDR3 sequence is 15 residues long. Written as DNA, the CDR3 is TGTGCCAGTAGCCCCCCAATTAGAGTGAACACTGAAGCTTTCTTT. Its protein is CASSPPIRVNTEAFF.

This clone has just a few counts. As DNA, the CDR3 is TGTGCCAGTAGTGCCCTAGCGGGAGCCCTCAATGAGCAGTTCTTC. It encodes CASSALAGALNEQFF. V is TRBV19 and J is TRBJ2-1; 10 nucleotides match TRBD2. The CDR3 extends over 15 amino acids. Trimming cost V 5 bases and J 6 bases; bases outside gene matches: 7. Germline V gives CDR1 LNHDA, CDR2 SQIVND (reference sequence). The full variable domain, completed using reference TRBV19 and TRBJ2-1, is DGGITQSPKYLFRKEGQNVTLSCEQNLNHDAMYWYRQDPGQGLRLIYYSQIVNDFQKGDIAEGYSVSREKKESFPLTVTSAQKNPTAFYLCASSALAGALNEQFFGPGTRLTVL.

The chain combines TRBV7-6 with TRBJ2-7; D uncertain. CDR3 length: 13 amino acids. CDR1 is SGHVS, CDR2 FNYEAQ, per germline. Trimming left V 2 bases short and J 5 bases short, with 10 bases between. The chain's CDR3 is CASSLKQLNEQYF. In DNA, the CDR3 is TGTGCCAGCAGCTTAAAACAGTTGAACGAGCAGTACTTC. The full variable domain, in which reference TRBV7-6 and TRBJ2-7 provide the parts outside the CDR3, is GAGVSQSPRYKVTKRGQDVALRCDPISGHVSLYWYRQALGQGPEFLTYFNYEAQQDKSGLPNDRFSAERPEGSISTLTIQRTEQRDSAMYRCASSLKQLNEQYFGPGTRLTVT.

The V gene is TRBV2, the J gene TRBJ2-5, with D tentatively TRBD1 (6 bases). This CDR3 spans 15 amino acids. CDR1 and CDR2 (germline): SNHLY, FYNNEI. Between the trimmed V and J ends, which lost 6 bases and 0 bases, there was a span of 14 bases. CDR3 sequence (DNA): TGTGCCAGCAGATCCAGGACAGCCAACCAAGAGACCCAGTACTTC. The encoded protein is CASRSRTANQETQYF. Full variable domain (missing parts from reference TRBV2 and TRBJ2-5): EPEVTQTPSHQVTQMGQEVILRCVPISNHLYFYWYRQILGQKVEFLVSFYNNEISEKSEIFDDQFSVERPDGSNFTLKIRSTKLEDSAMYFCASRSRTANQETQYFGPGTRLLVL.

The chain carries TRBV19 and TRBJ1-3; D not certain. The germline V gene has CDR1 LNHDA and CDR2 SQIVND (reference sequence). V lost 5 bases and J 0 bases, leaving 17 bases between the germline ends. This CDR3 comprises 17 residues. The CDR3 is CASSYYPGRTSGNTIYF. The CDR3 nucleotides are TGTGCCAGTAGTTACTATCCGGGCCGTACCTCTGGAAACACCATATATTTT.

This clone is a singleton in its sample. The CDR3 coding sequence is TGTGCCAGTAGTATCCGGGTGTTGATCGACACTGAAGCTTTCTTT. Encoded protein: CASSIRVLIDTEAFF. The chain recombines TRBV19 with TRBJ1-1, with unresolved D. The CDR3 is made up of 15 amino acids. The V gene lost 3 bases and the J gene lost 3 bases, with 14 bases spanning the gap. Germline CDR1 and CDR2: LNHDA and SQIVND (reference sequence).

This clone was seen just once. The chain couples TRBV9 to TRBJ2-3; 11 nucleotides line up with TRBD2. Trimming at V came to 2 bases and at J to 5 bases, leaving 4 bases not matched to a gene. Germline loops: CDR1 SGDLS, CDR2 YYNGEE. There are 15 residues in the CDR3. This chain's CDR3 is CASSVRGLAVDTQYF. CDR3 nucleotide sequence: TGTGCCAGCAGCGTCCGGGGACTAGCGGTAGATACGCAGTATTTT.

The chain combines TRBV11-2 with TRBJ2-3; the D is unclear. The CDR3 totals 11 residues. V dropped 2 bases and J dropped 5 bases, with 2 bases sitting between them. Germline V gives CDR1 SGHAT, CDR2 FQNNGV. CDR3 in amino acids: CASSLKDTQYF. The CDR3 DNA reads as TGTGCCAGCAGCTTAAAAGATACGCAGTATTTT.

This chain links TRBV30 with TRBJ2-7, with 9 nucleotides matching TRBD1. CDR3 size: 11 residues. Germline lookup yields CDR1 GTSNPN and CDR2 SVGIG (reference sequence). J gave up 6 bases and V 8 bases, and 5 bases lay outside the gene matches. As DNA, the CDR3 is TGTGCCGGGGGACAGGGCCCCGAGCAGTACTTC. Translating gives CAGGQGPEQYF. Supplemented by reference TRBV30 and TRBJ2-7, the full variable domain reads SQTIHQWPATLVQPVGSPLSLECTVEGTSNPNLYWYRQAAGRGLQLLFYSVGIGQISSEVPQNLSASRPQDRQFILSSKKLLLSDSGFYLCAGGQGPEQYFGPGTRLTVT.

The genes are TRBV4-2 and TRBJ1-2, with a tentative D call TRBD1 (5 bases). Per the germline V gene, CDR1 is LGHNA and CDR2 is YNFKEQ. V lost 2 bases and J 5 bases, leaving 18 bases between the germline ends. CDR3 length equals 16 residues. CDR3: CASSQSPGTQAYGYTF. The CDR3 DNA reads TGTGCCAGCAGCCAATCTCCCGGGACCCAAGCTTATGGCTACACCTTC.

J is TRBJ1-1 and V is TRBV30; 9 positions agree with TRBD1. CDR1 GTSNPN and CDR2 SVGIG come from the germline V gene (reference sequence). CDR3 size: 16 residues. V shed 0 bases and J 1 base; nucleotides not matched to a gene: 6. This chain's CDR3 is CAWSVWGTGRNTEAFF. The CDR3 DNA reads as TGTGCCTGGAGTGTTTGGGGGACAGGGCGGAACACTGAAGCTTTCTTT.

The CDR3: CASSLAAGEQYF. Written as DNA, the CDR3 is TGTGCCAGCAGCTTGGCGGCTGGTGAGCAGTACTTC. The chain employs TRBV5-8 and TRBJ2-7, with D unclear. The CDR3 spans 12 residues. Germline lookup yields CDR1 SGHTS and CDR2 YDEGEE. The V and J ends lost 0 bases and 7 bases respectively, with 8 bases between them.

The chain uses TRBV19 and TRBJ1-1; a possible D gene is TRBD1 (6 bases). The germline CDR1 and CDR2 sequences are LNHDA and SQIVND (reference sequence). CDR3 length: 16 amino acids. V was cut by 10 bases and J by 2 bases, with 23 bases left in between. The CDR3, as DNA: TGTGCCACCCGAAGAGGACAGCTAGGATCCAACACTGAAGCTTTCTTT. This translates into CATRRGQLGSNTEAFF.